A single sample is the source of the 22 T cell receptor beta chains below, sequenced in a study of human T cells and chemical hapten exposure. TCRdb itself ran the RACE reads through MiXCR, one entry per CDR3 protein. The sample includes around 340,000 distinct CDR3 sequences, around 6.9% of them seen just once. The time point denotes: patch test 1, 2 weeks after DPC sensitization. The sample's treatment: therapeutic diphenylcyclopropenone sensitization with weekly scalp DPC. The sequencing used whole blood, collected in connection with sensitization to the hapten diphenylcyclopropenone (DPC). These receptors came from a young woman with alopecia areata. Some clones in this sample may be carry-over from other donors' samples.

V gene TRBV5-6 combines with J gene TRBJ2-7; weak D call: TRBD2 (6 bases). The germline V gene has CDR1 SGHDT and CDR2 YYEEEE. V lost 4 bases, J lost 5 bases, and 13 bases lay in between. The CDR3 is 13 residues long. CDR3 sequence reads: CASSLGGAHEQYF. CDR3 coding DNA: TGTGCCAGCAGCCTGGGCGGGGCCCACGAGCAGTACTTC. The full variable domain, rest sourced from reference TRBV5-6 and TRBJ2-7, is DAGVTQSPTHLIKTRGQQVTLRCSPKSGHDTVSWYQQALGQGPQFIFQYYEEEERQRGNFPDRFSGHQFPNYSSELNVNALLLGDSALYLCASSLGGAHEQYFGPGTRLTVT.

The chain is built from TRBV7-3 and TRBJ2-5, with 8 positions matching TRBD2. Losses at the gene ends were 1 base for V and 2 bases for J; bases not matched to a gene: 6. The CDR3 is 16 amino acids. Germline lookup yields CDR1 SGHTA and CDR2 FQGTGA. In DNA form, the CDR3 reads TGTGCCAGCAGCTTAAACCCCAGCGGGGGTCAAGAGACCCAGTACTTC. This encodes CASSLNPSGGQETQYF.

The chain couples TRBV5-4 to TRBJ2-1, with 9 bases aligning to TRBD1. This CDR3 has 15 residues. Germline V lookup: CDR1 SGHNT, CDR2 YYREEE (reference sequence). Trimming removed 4 bases from V and 6 bases from J; junction bases left unmatched: 8. The CDR3 nucleotides are TGTGCCAGCAGCCCCTACAGGGGGCTAGGCAATGAGCAGTTCTTC. Its translation is CASSPYRGLGNEQFF.

This clonotype has ten or more counts. The chain uses TRBV19 and TRBJ2-7, with 8 bases that match TRBD2. Germline loops: CDR1 LNHDA, CDR2 SQIVND (reference sequence). V trimming: 3 bases; J trimming: 2 bases; junction bases outside the gene matches: 6. CDR3 length: 15 residues. CDR3 DNA sequence: TGTGCCAGTAGTATTGGTAGCGGGGCAACCTACGAGCAGTACTTC. Translating it yields CASSIGSGATYEQYF.

Points on this clonotype: A read error likely explains this, since a far larger clone differs by one base. This chain uses TRBV3-1 with TRBJ2-3; 9 bases are a match to TRBD2. CDR3 length: 14 amino acids. Germline V gene lookup returns CDR1 LGHDT and CDR2 YNNKEL (reference sequence). CDR3 in DNA: TGTGCCGGCAGCCAGGGCGGGGGGGCAGATACGCAGTATTTT. Its protein is CAGSQGGGADTQYF.

This clonotype has ten or more counts. V usage is TRBV21-1 and J usage is TRBJ2-7; the D call TRBD1 from the table was never checked on the DNA. TRBV21-1 is shown as a pseudogene. The CDR3 spans 13 residues. This chain's CDR3 is CASILGQYYEQYF. For the CDR3, the DNA is TGTGCCAGCATTTTAGGACAGTACTACGAGCAGTACTTC.

The rearrangement links TRBV7-2 to TRBJ1-1; TRBD1 agrees at 9 bases. Looked up from germline, CDR1 is SGHTA and CDR2 is FQGNSA. The J segment lost 7 bases and the V segment lost 2 bases, leaving 5 bases of the junction unmatched. This CDR3 region has 14 residues. The CDR3 nucleotides read TGTGCCAGCAGCTTAAACAGGGGGCGTGTTGAAGCTTTCTTT. It codes for CASSLNRGRVEAFF.

This clonotype was found many times. This chain connects TRBV12-3 or TRBV12-4 to TRBJ1-4; a weak D match, TRBD1 (5 bases). The CDR3 totals 12 residues. V was cut by 3 bases and J by 7 bases, with 6 bases left in between. CDR3 sequence (DNA): TGTGCCAGCAGTTTGGGGGGTGAAAAACTGTTTTTT. The encoded protein is CASSLGGEKLFF.

There are many counts of this clonotype. The rearrangement joins TRBV4-3 to TRBJ2-1; TRBD2 aligns across 10 bases. The CDR3 spans 17 residues. The J segment lost 9 bases and the V segment lost 4 bases, leaving 15 bases of the junction unmatched. Germline V gives CDR1 LGHNA, CDR2 YSLEER. CDR3 region: CASSRTRGAGGASEQFF. DNA of the CDR3: TGCGCCAGCAGCCGGACGAGGGGAGCGGGGGGGGCTAGTGAGCAGTTCTTC.

The chain carries TRBV6-1 and TRBJ2-7; D gene unclear. CDR3 length: 14 residues. The germline CDR1 and CDR2 sequences are MNHNS and SASEGT. V was shortened by 8 bases and J by 2 bases, with 16 bases between the two germline ends. CDR3 sequence (DNA): TGTGCCAGCTTAGAGACGACGGGCCCCTACGAGCAGTACTTC. It yields the protein CASLETTGPYEQYF.

This clonotype was seen more than once but under ten times. A single base separates this from a much larger clone, so it may be a read error. This chain connects TRBV24-1 to TRBJ2-2; D unclear. Germline V CDR1 and CDR2: KGHDR, SFDVKD. The CDR3 loop spans 16 amino acids. The CDR3 nucleotides are TGTGCCACCAATGATTTGCTAAAGTCTGTAGCCGGGGAGCTGTTTTTT. It codes for CATNDLLKSVAGELFF.

This chain uses TRBV4-3 with TRBJ2-1, with 10 bases aligning to TRBD2. Germline CDR1 reads LGHNA; CDR2 reads YSLEER. The CDR3 has 15 residues. Trimming took 0 bases from V and 9 from J; bases not matched to a gene: 5. Here the CDR3 DNA reads TGCGCCAGCAGCCAAGATCCAGCGGGGGGGTTTGAGCAGTTCTTC. It encodes CASSQDPAGGFEQFF.

This clonotype showed up many times. This chain joins TRBV6-1 and TRBJ2-3; possibly TRBD1 for D (6 bases). V lost 1 base and J lost 5, with 19 bases in between. Germline-derived CDR1 and CDR2 are MNHNS and SASEGT. The CDR3 loop spans 17 amino acids. The CDR3 is CASSEDPHRASGDTQYF. CDR3 bases: TGTGCCAGCAGTGAAGATCCCCACAGGGCGTCCGGAGATACGCAGTATTTT.

This clonotype has more than one count but fewer than ten. The CDR3 nucleotides are TGTGCTAGTGGTTTTTATGGAAACACTGAAGCTTTCTTT. Translation gives CASGFYGNTEAFF. The rearrangement uses TRBV12-5 and TRBJ1-1; D uncertain. Germline V gene sequence: CDR1 LGHNT, CDR2 FRNRAP. This CDR3 contains 13 residues. Trimming took 3 bases from V and 2 from J, leaving 7 bases between them.

This clonotype was seen only a few times. The CDR3 region is CASRRDLYNEQFF. The CDR3 DNA is TGTGCCAGCAGACGGGACCTATACAATGAGCAGTTCTTC. V usage is TRBV25-1 and J usage is TRBJ2-1; D is perhaps TRBD1 or TRBD2 (5 bases each). The germline V gene encodes CDR1 MGHDK and CDR2 SYGVNS. The CDR3 length is 13 residues. The V and J ends lost 6 bases and 4 bases respectively, with 10 bases between them.

This clonotype was recorded a few times. The V gene is TRBV4-2, the J gene TRBJ2-2, with TRBD2 matching over 11 bases. Germline V CDR1 and CDR2: LGHNA, YNFKEQ. V lost 2 bases, J lost 4 bases, and 12 bases stayed unmatched. The CDR3 is 19 residues long. CDR3 in amino acids: CASSQQELAGGPSTGELFF. The CDR3 coding sequence is TGTGCCAGCAGCCAACAAGAATTAGCGGGGGGGCCGTCCACCGGGGAGCTGTTTTTT.

The chain is built from TRBV6-2 or TRBV6-3 and TRBJ1-5; D is uncertain. The CDR3 is 16 amino acids. V lost 3 bases, J lost 7 bases, and 19 bases lay in between. Germline V gives CDR1 MNHEY, CDR2 SVGEGT. The CDR3 reads CASSYIGGPPEQPQHF. CDR3 in DNA: TGTGCCAGCAGTTATATCGGCGGGCCCCCAGAGCAGCCCCAGCATTTT.

This clonotype was seen at least ten times. The CDR3 loop is CASSEGRASGANVLTF. CDR3 in DNA: TGTGCCAGCAGCGAGGGACGGGCCTCTGGGGCCAACGTCCTGACTTTC. The V gene is TRBV7-6, the J gene TRBJ2-6; possibly TRBD1 or TRBD2 for D (5 bases each). There are 16 residues in the CDR3. Germline V gives CDR1 SGHVS, CDR2 FNYEAQ. Trimming removed 5 bases at V and 0 bases at J, with 11 bases between.

This clonotype was observed many times. The rearrangement joins TRBV24-1 to TRBJ2-2, with D possibly matching TRBD2 (6 bases). The V gene lost 8 bases and the J gene lost 7 bases, with 13 bases spanning the gap. Germline CDR1 reads KGHDR; CDR2 reads SFDVKD. This CDR3 comprises 13 residues. This CDR3 reads CATTGGSDGELFF. CDR3 DNA sequence: TGTGCCACCACCGGGGGAAGCGACGGGGAGCTGTTTTTT.

The chain employs TRBV6-6 and TRBJ2-1, with TRBD2 identical over 11 bases. V was clipped by 4 bases and J by 6 bases; unmatched bases: 2. The CDR3 length is 14 residues. Germline V gives CDR1 MNHNY, CDR2 SVGAGI (reference sequence). For the CDR3, the DNA is TGTGCCAGCAGTTGGACTAGCGGGTTCAATGAGCAGTTCTTC. This sequence encodes CASSWTSGFNEQFF.

This clonotype has more than one count but fewer than ten. This sequence joins TRBV3-1 and TRBJ2-1; TRBD2 aligns across 9 bases. The V gene's germline CDR1 is LGHDT and CDR2 YNNKEL (reference sequence). This CDR3 has 17 amino acids. Trimming removed 3 bases from V and 0 bases from J; junction bases left unmatched: 6. The CDR3 is CASSQGRGGVSYNEQFF. The CDR3 bases are TGTGCCAGCAGCCAGGGACGCGGGGGGGTCTCCTACAATGAGCAGTTCTTC.

The V call is TRBV5-5, the J call TRBJ2-3; D is uncertain. V lost 1 base, J lost 6 bases, and 15 bases lay in between. The CDR3 has 15 amino acids. Germline lookup yields CDR1 SGHKS and CDR2 YYEKEE (reference sequence). The CDR3 protein is CASSLMSFGADTQYF. DNA for the CDR3: TGTGCCAGCAGCTTGATGTCCTTTGGAGCCGATACGCAGTATTTT.